This TCR beta chain derives from a study of blood T cell repertoires in COVID-19. Study overall: Samples of COVID-19 (acute and convalescent) were obtained from the United States, Italy and Spain. Sources were T cells, B-cell-depleted T cells, or PBMCs; the material itself was cDNA or gDNA.

In the source study's methods: Researchers report that nucleated cell counts were estimated from reference gene primer amplification. Profiled with immunoSEQ multiplex PCR; TCRdb holds only in-frame clones, not every one. V and J calls and clone size are those listed in that table; D and trimming were worked out from the DNA. The profile covers over 85,000 clones, with about 80% appearing a single time and 16% taken by the ten largest. The germline gives CDR1 SGHRS, CDR2 YFSETQ. This CDR3 is built from 15 residues. V was pared by 6 bases and J by 6 bases, with 16 bases between. This chain uses TRBV5-1 with TRBJ1-6; tentative D call: TRBD1 (5 bases). The sequence came from a woman older than 75 with active or convalescent COVID-19. The sample was peripheral blood. CDR3 sequence: CASKKTPGSNSPLHF. The CDR3 DNA is TGCGCCAGCAAAAAAACCCCAGGGTCTAATTCACCCCTCCACTTT.